One sample yielded the 27 T cell receptor beta chains listed below, sequenced in a study of OX40 agonist ivuxolimab in advanced cancers. TCRdb keeps only in-frame clones here, not all; method: immunoSEQ multiplex PCR. In the table there are some 64,000 clones, roughly 90% of which are singletons. The specimen was CD4+ or CD8+ T cells sorted from blood, collected in a trial of the OX40 agonist ivuxolimab. These receptors were collected from an adult with an advanced solid tumor such as melanoma, head and neck, liver or kidney cancer.

The J gene is TRBJ2-5, the V gene TRBV6-5; D is perhaps TRBD2 (5 bases). Germline CDR1 and CDR2: MNHEY and SVGAGI. V lost 7 bases and J 5 bases, leaving 20 bases between the germline ends. The CDR3 totals 15 residues. CDR3 nucleotide sequence: TGTGCCAGCACCCCGAACCCCCCAAGGGAGGAGACCCAGTACTTC. Protein: CASTPNPPREETQYF.

This chain connects TRBV4-1 to TRBJ1-1, with 8 nucleotides matching TRBD1. The CDR3 covers 14 residues. Trimming removed 3 bases from V and 10 bases from J; junction bases left unmatched: 10. Per the germline V gene, CDR1 is MGHRA and CDR2 is YSYEKL. The CDR3 sequence is CASSHPGQGKGAFF. CDR3 coding DNA: TGCGCCAGCAGCCATCCCGGACAGGGTAAAGGAGCTTTCTTT.

The rearrangement joins TRBV5-1 to TRBJ2-5; the D is unclear. The germline V and J ends were trimmed by 7 bases and 3 bases, with 13 bases remaining between them. Germline V lookup: CDR1 SGHRS, CDR2 YFSETQ. This CDR3 contains 13 residues. CDR3 nucleotide sequence: TGCGCCAGCCGCAGAGATTGGGAAGAGACCCAGTACTTC. It is translated as CASRRDWEETQYF. Looking up the rest from reference TRBV5-1 and TRBJ2-5 gives the full variable domain: KAGVTQTPRYLIKTRGQQVTLSCSPISGHRSVSWYQQTPGQGLQFLFEYFSETQRNKGNFPGRFSGRQFSNSRSEMNVSTLELGDSALYLCASRRDWEETQYFGPGTRLLVL.

Only one count was recorded for this clone. This chain connects TRBV20-1 to TRBJ2-1; possibly TRBD2 for D (5 bases). V was trimmed by 3 bases and J by 9 bases, leaving 9 bases between them. This CDR3 is built from 11 residues. The germline gives CDR1 DFQATT, CDR2 SNEGSKA (reference sequence). The CDR3 DNA reads TGCAGTGCTAGCTCGGGAAGTGAGCAGTTCTTC. Translating gives CSASSGSEQFF.

This chain connects TRBV18 to TRBJ1-1; possibly TRBD1 for D (6 bases). V was trimmed by 2 bases and J by 3 bases, leaving 10 bases between them. Per the germline V gene, CDR1 is KGHSH and CDR2 is LQKENI. The CDR3 is made up of 14 amino acids. DNA for the CDR3: TGTGCCAGCTCACCATCAGGGGAGGACACTGAAGCTTTCTTT. Amino acids: CASSPSGEDTEAFF.

The chain carries TRBV11-2 and TRBJ1-3; D perhaps matches TRBD1 (5 bases). Germline assignment: CDR1 SGHAT and CDR2 FQNNGV. Trimming cost V 0 bases and J 0 bases, with 12 bases left between them. CDR3 length: 17 residues. CDR3 loop: CASSLDPGHLSGNTIYF. The CDR3, as DNA: TGTGCCAGCAGCTTAGATCCCGGACACCTCTCTGGAAACACCATATATTTT.

The chain employs TRBV2 and TRBJ1-4, with 10 bases lining up with TRBD1. J was trimmed by 6 bases and V by 4 bases; bases with no gene match: 2. This CDR3 has 14 amino acids. Germline CDR1 is SNHLY and CDR2 is FYNNEI. The CDR3 bases are TGTGCCAGCAGTGCGGACAGGGGGGATGAAAAACTGTTTTTT. Its protein product is CASSADRGDEKLFF.

J is TRBJ1-1 and V is TRBV14; perhaps TRBD1 as D (6 bases). Germline lookup yields CDR1 SGHDN and CDR2 FVKESK. The CDR3 extends over 11 amino acids. The germline V and J ends were trimmed by 5 bases and 7 bases, with 8 bases remaining between them. The CDR3 protein is CASSVTGEAFF. Written as DNA, the CDR3 is TGTGCCAGCAGCGTGACAGGTGAAGCTTTCTTT.

CDR3 protein: CASSLTPGGGNSPLHF. CDR3 nucleotides: TGTGCCAGCAGCTTAACCCCGGGAGGGGGCAATTCACCCCTCCACTTT. This chain joins TRBV7-8 and TRBJ1-6; 7 bases align to TRBD1. Germline V gene data show CDR1 as SGHVS and CDR2 as FQNEAQ. V shed 2 bases, J shed 7 bases, and the junction held 8 bases outside the gene matches. The CDR3 spans 16 residues.

The gene calls are TRBV12-2 and TRBJ1-1. TRBV12-2 is deemed a pseudogene. The CDR3 runs to 12 residues. CDR3 amino acids: CASRPRTLVAFF. The CDR3 bases are TGTGCAAGTCGCCCGAGGACGCTCGTGGCTTTCTTT.

This clone was seen only a few times. The chain couples TRBV6-5 to TRBJ1-1; 7 positions match TRBD1. Trimming at V came to 5 bases and at J to 3 bases, leaving 6 bases not matched to a gene. CDR1 and CDR2 (germline): MNHEY, SVGAGI. The CDR3 spans 14 residues. The CDR3: CASSGRDSHTEAFF. As DNA, the CDR3 is TGTGCCAGCAGTGGCCGGGACAGCCACACTGAAGCTTTCTTT.

V and J are TRBV4-2 and TRBJ2-7; the match to TRBD2 covers 14 bases. The V and J ends lost 4 bases and 3 bases, in that order; junction bases with no gene match: 8. Germline V gene lookup returns CDR1 LGHNA and CDR2 YNFKEQ. CDR3 length: 17 residues. The CDR3 DNA sequence: TGTGCCAGCAGCCCTCGACTAGCGGGAGGGCCCGACTACGAGCAGTACTTC. As protein: CASSPRLAGGPDYEQYF.

This clone was observed a handful of times. The CDR3 protein is CAISDSGAGETQYF. Written as DNA, the CDR3 is TGTGCCATCAGTGACTCGGGAGCGGGGGAGACCCAGTACTTC. This sequence joins TRBV10-3 and TRBJ2-5, with 7 nucleotides matching TRBD2. CDR3 length: 14 residues. CDR1 and CDR2 from the germline V gene are ENHRY and SYGVKD. V lost 3 bases, J lost 5 bases, and 6 bases stayed unmatched.

The chain couples TRBV2 to TRBJ2-7, with 9 bases matching TRBD1. This CDR3 spans 15 amino acids. J was trimmed by 0 bases and V by 6 bases; bases with no gene match: 6. Germline assignment: CDR1 SNHLY and CDR2 FYNNEI. For the CDR3, the DNA is TGTGCCAGCAGAGAGGACAGGGGCCTCTCCTACGAGCAGTACTTC. The encoded protein is CASREDRGLSYEQYF.

V usage is TRBV7-2 and J usage is TRBJ1-4; D gene uncertain. Germline V lookup: CDR1 SGHTA, CDR2 FQGNSA. This CDR3 region has 12 residues. V was clipped by 3 bases and J by 6 bases, with 5 bases between them. The CDR3 bases are TGTGCCAGCAGCTTCCTTTATGAAAAACTGTTTTTT. Amino acids: CASSFLYEKLFF.

The gene calls are TRBV14 and TRBJ2-2; D ambiguous. From germline, CDR1 is SGHDN and CDR2 FVKESK. V was clipped by 1 base and J by 2 bases, with 2 bases between them. This CDR3 is 13 amino acids long. The CDR3 DNA follows: TGTGCCAGCAGCCAAGTCAACACCGGGGAGCTGTTTTTT. As protein: CASSQVNTGELFF.

The V call is TRBV30, the J call TRBJ2-5; D remains unclear. Per the germline V gene, CDR1 is GTSNPN and CDR2 is SVGIG (reference sequence). The CDR3 sequence is 14 residues long. Trimming took 0 bases from V and 4 from J, leaving 12 bases between them. The DNA of the CDR3 is TGTGCCTGGAGTGTGGGTCTGACGAGAGAGACCCAGTACTTC. It is translated as CAWSVGLTRETQYF.

The chain recombines TRBV9 with TRBJ2-7; perhaps TRBD2 as D (7 bases). The CDR3 sequence is 14 residues long. The V end lost 0 bases, the J end lost 9 bases, and 16 bases lay between the germline ends. From germline, CDR1 is SGDLS and CDR2 YYNGEE. The CDR3 is CASSVGGGPSWQYF. The CDR3 DNA reads TGTGCCAGCAGCGTAGGGGGGGGCCCTAGTTGGCAGTACTTC. The entire variable domain, with the rest obtained from reference TRBV9 and TRBJ2-7, is as follows: DSGVTQTPKHLITATGQRVTLRCSPRSGDLSVYWYQQSLDQGLQFLIQYYNGEERAKGNILERFSAQQFPDLHSELNLSSLELGDSALYFCASSVGGGPSWQYFGPGTRLTVT.

The chain employs TRBV19 and TRBJ1-1; D remains ambiguous. V was clipped by 2 bases and J by 0 bases, with 16 bases between them. Germline-derived CDR1 and CDR2 are LNHDA and SQIVND (reference sequence). This CDR3 spans 17 amino acids. The CDR3 sequence is CASSIRIAGDMNTEAFF. The CDR3 nucleotides are TGTGCCAGTAGTATACGGATTGCAGGAGACATGAACACTGAAGCTTTCTTT.

Comment on this clone: The identical CDR3 is also encoded by other nucleotide sequences in the sample. This chain uses TRBV10-3 with TRBJ1-5; D is unresolved. The germline V gene encodes CDR1 ENHRY and CDR2 SYGVKD. The CDR3 is 13 amino acids. V gave up 5 bases and J gave up 4 bases, with 9 bases separating them. For the CDR3, the DNA is TGTGCCATCAGTCCGGACTTGAATCAGCCCCAGCATTTT. Protein: CAISPDLNQPQHF.

This clone was detected only a few times. The genes are TRBV2 and TRBJ2-5, with a possible D match to TRBD2 (6 bases). Germline V gene data show CDR1 as SNHLY and CDR2 as FYNNEI. The CDR3 is 11 amino acids. The CDR3 nucleotides read TGTGCAGTGGGAGGTCGAGAGACCCAGTACTTC. As protein: CAVGGRETQYF. The whole variable domain, filled in from reference TRBV2 and TRBJ2-5, reads EPEVTQTPSHQVTQMGQEVILRCVPISNHLYFYWYRQILGQKVEFLVSFYNNEISEKSEIFDDQFSVERPDGSNFTLKIRSTKLEDSAMYFCAVGGRETQYFGPGTRLLVL.

This clone was recorded only once. The chain links TRBV9 to TRBJ2-7; D is possibly TRBD2 (6 bases). This CDR3 region has 13 residues. CDR1 and CDR2 from the germline V gene are SGDLS and YYNGEE. The V and J ends lost 4 bases and 7 bases respectively, with 15 bases between them. CDR3 sequence reads: CASSSTLASEQYF. Written as DNA, the CDR3 is TGTGCCAGCAGCTCGACTCTAGCGAGTGAGCAGTACTTC.

The table lists this clone with a count of one. This sequence joins TRBV5-4 and TRBJ2-1; D may be TRBD1 (6 bases). The CDR3 extends over 15 amino acids. Germline V gives CDR1 SGHNT, CDR2 YYREEE (reference sequence). Trimming stripped 1 base from V and 4 bases from J, with 12 bases between. CDR3 nucleotide sequence: TGTGCCAGCAGCTTGCAACAGGGCGTGTACAATGAGCAGTTCTTC. Amino acids: CASSLQQGVYNEQFF. Full variable domain (missing parts from reference TRBV5-4 and TRBJ2-1): ETGVTQSPTHLIKTRGQQVTLRCSSQSGHNTVSWYQQALGQGPQFIFQYYREEENGRGNFPPRFSGLQFPNYSSELNVNALELDDSALYLCASSLQQGVYNEQFFGPGTRLTVL.

CDR3 nucleotide sequence: TGTGCCAGCAGGGATGGGGATAGAGCTAACTATGGCTACACCTTC. Translation: CASRDGDRANYGYTF. This sequence joins TRBV6-5 and TRBJ1-2; no clear D. Germline lookup yields CDR1 MNHEY and CDR2 SVGAGI. Between the trimmed V and J ends, which lost 6 bases and 0 bases, there was a span of 14 bases. The CDR3 extends over 15 amino acids.

The chain employs TRBV5-6 and TRBJ1-1; D is possibly TRBD1 (6 bases). CDR3 size: 14 residues. Germline values: CDR1 SGHDT, CDR2 YYEEEE. Trimming took 5 bases from V and 1 from J, leaving 12 bases between them. The CDR3 nucleotides read TGTGCCAGCAGATACTGGGGACAGAACACTGAAGCTTTCTTT. Translated: CASRYWGQNTEAFF.

This clone occurred once. V is TRBV7-2 and J is TRBJ2-7; 13 positions match TRBD2. Germline-derived CDR1 and CDR2 are SGHTA and FQGNSA. Unmatched junction bases numbered 10, after V lost 4 bases and J lost 1 base. The CDR3 loop spans 18 amino acids. Here the CDR3 reads CASSSRTSGGYFSYEQYF. DNA of the CDR3: TGTGCCAGCAGCTCACGGACTAGCGGGGGTTATTTTTCCTACGAGCAGTACTTC.

The rearrangement uses TRBV14 and TRBJ1-3; D is uncertain. CDR1 is SGHDN and CDR2 is FVKESK in the germline V gene. The CDR3 runs to 13 residues. Trimming stripped 1 base from V and 2 bases from J, with 3 bases between. DNA for the CDR3: TGTGCCAGCAGCCAAGTTCCTGGAAACACCATATATTTT. As protein: CASSQVPGNTIYF. Filled out from reference TRBV14 and TRBJ1-3, the complete variable domain reads EAGVTQFPSHSVIEKGQTVTLRCDPISGHDNLYWYRRVMGKEIKFLLHFVKESKQDESGMPNNRFLAERTGGTYSTLKVQPAELEDSGVYFCASSQVPGNTIYFGEGSWLTVV.